Shown below are 12 T cell receptor beta chains from a single sample sequenced in a study of blood T cell repertoires in COVID-19. The method was immunoSEQ multiplex PCR; TCRdb's version includes in-frame clones alone and lacks a portion of them. The repertoire holds 75,000 to 95,000 clones, with roughly nine tenths as singletons. Specimen: peripheral blood. These receptors came from a human donor in a cohort sampled during active COVID-19.

The V and J genes are TRBV24-1 and TRBJ2-3; D not resolved. V lost 7 bases and J lost 1, with 5 bases in between. Germline lookup yields CDR1 KGHDR and CDR2 SFDVKD. The length of the CDR3 is 12 residues. This CDR3 is CATRSGTDTQYF. The CDR3 DNA follows: TGTGCCACCAGATCGGGCACAGATACGCAGTATTTT.

J is TRBJ2-2 and V is TRBV3-1 (or the pseudogene TRBV3-2); 7 bases are a match to TRBD2. This CDR3 contains 11 residues. V lost 11 bases, J lost 5 bases, and 2 bases stayed unmatched. Per germline, CDR1 LGHDT and CDR2 YNNKEL (reference sequence). CDR3 protein: CAVGGTGELFF. The CDR3 DNA is TGTGCCGTCGGGGGGACCGGGGAGCTGTTTTTT.

The CDR3 loop is CASSFLTGNTEAFF. DNA for the CDR3: TGTGCCAGCAGTTTCCTGACAGGGAACACTGAAGCTTTCTTT. The rearrangement uses TRBV28 and TRBJ1-1; tentatively, D is TRBD1 (6 bases). From germline, CDR1 is MDHEN and CDR2 SYDVKM. The CDR3 has 14 residues. Trimming stripped 3 bases from V and 1 base from J, with 9 bases between.

This clone was detected once. The chain uses TRBV5-1 and TRBJ2-1, with TRBD2 as a possible D gene (6 bases). Trimming removed 4 bases at V and 9 bases at J, with 14 bases between. CDR1 SGHRS and CDR2 YFSETQ come from the germline V gene. This CDR3 has 13 amino acids. CDR3 residues: CASSPRDWAEQFF. Written as DNA, the CDR3 is TGCGCCAGCAGCCCCCGGGACTGGGCTGAGCAGTTCTTC.

This chain uses TRBV5-6 with TRBJ1-5, with D maybe TRBD1 (5 bases). With 2 bases removed from V and 6 bases from J, the gap between germline ends came to 15 bases. This CDR3 region has 15 residues. Germline CDR1 SGHDT, CDR2 YYEEEE. CDR3 amino acids: CASSLRGLGSQPQHF. The CDR3 DNA follows: TGTGCCAGCAGCTTACGGGGCCTCGGGAGTCAGCCCCAGCATTTT.

This clone was seen only once. This sequence joins TRBV10-1 and TRBJ1-1; weak D call: TRBD1 (6 bases). The CDR3 spans 11 residues. CDR1 WNHNN and CDR2 SYGVQD come from the germline V gene (reference sequence). The V end lost 7 bases, the J end lost 3 bases, and 6 bases lay between the germline ends. The CDR3 reads CASTGDTEAFF. For the CDR3, the DNA is TGCGCCAGCACAGGGGACACTGAAGCTTTCTTT.

J is TRBJ2-5 and V is TRBV9, with a weak D call TRBD1 (5 bases). V lost 6 bases to trimming and J lost 6 bases, with 18 bases between them. The CDR3 runs to 14 residues. CDR1 SGDLS and CDR2 YYNGEE come from the germline V gene. CDR3 sequence reads: CASTWMGKGQTQYF. CDR3 nucleotides: TGTGCCAGCACCTGGATGGGGAAGGGGCAGACCCAGTACTTC.

This clone was seen a single time. Here the CDR3 reads CSVEGEGGMNTEAFF. The CDR3 nucleotides read TGCAGCGTTGAGGGGGAGGGAGGCATGAACACTGAAGCTTTCTTT. This sequence joins TRBV29-1 and TRBJ1-1; D may be TRBD1 (5 bases). This CDR3 spans 15 amino acids. V shed 3 bases and J shed 0 bases, with 14 bases lying between them. Per the germline V gene, CDR1 is SQVTM and CDR2 is ANQGSEA.

V gene TRBV18 combines with J gene TRBJ2-3, with TRBD2 identical over 12 bases. The CDR3 is 14 amino acids. The V and J ends lost 3 bases and 5 bases, in that order; junction bases with no gene match: 0. Germline loops: CDR1 KGHSH, CDR2 LQKENI. The CDR3 coding sequence is TGTGCCAGCTCACCGACTAGCGGGAGAGATACGCAGTATTTT. This encodes CASSPTSGRDTQYF. Full variable domain (outside the CDR3, taken from reference TRBV18 and TRBJ2-3): NAGVMQNPRHLVRRRGQEARLRCSPMKGHSHVYWYRQLPEEGLKFMVYLQKENIIDESGMPKERFSAEFPKEGPSILRIQQVVRGDSAAYFCASSPTSGRDTQYFGPGTRLTVL.

The DNA for the CDR3 is TGTGCCAGCAGCAGGACTAGATGGTACGAGCAGTACTTC. Translation: CASSRTRWYEQYF. The chain employs TRBV21-1 and TRBJ2-7; the table's TRBD2 call for D was not verified on the DNA. TRBV21-1 is flagged as a pseudogene. This CDR3 is 13 amino acids long.

This chain uses TRBV3-1 (or the pseudogene TRBV3-2) with TRBJ2-7, with 7 bases fitting TRBD1. The length of the CDR3 is 13 residues. In germline, CDR1 is LGHDT, CDR2 YNNKEL (reference sequence). The ends lost 4 bases at V and 2 bases at J; junction bases unmatched: 2. DNA for the CDR3: TGTGCCAGCAGCCCGGGACAGCCCTACGAGCAGTACTTC. Protein: CASSPGQPYEQYF.

The gene calls are TRBV11-2 and TRBJ2-5, with 8 bases lining up with TRBD1. The CDR3 consists of 15 residues. V trimming: 0 bases; J trimming: 9 bases; junction bases outside the gene matches: 9. The germline gives CDR1 SGHAT, CDR2 FQNNGV. CDR3 region: CASSLDAGGFVAQYF. For the CDR3, the DNA is TGTGCCAGCAGCTTAGATGCAGGGGGCTTCGTGGCCCAGTACTTC.